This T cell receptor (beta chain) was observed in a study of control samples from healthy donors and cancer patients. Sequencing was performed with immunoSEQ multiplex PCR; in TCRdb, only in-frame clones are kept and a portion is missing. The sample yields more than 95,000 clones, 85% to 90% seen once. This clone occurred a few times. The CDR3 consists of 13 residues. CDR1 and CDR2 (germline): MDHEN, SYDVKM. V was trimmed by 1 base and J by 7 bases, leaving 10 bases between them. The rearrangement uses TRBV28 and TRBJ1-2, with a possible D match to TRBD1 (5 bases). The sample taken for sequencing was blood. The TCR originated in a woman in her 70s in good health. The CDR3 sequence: CASSLLGRTGYTF. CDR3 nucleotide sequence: TGTGCCAGCAGTTTATTGGGGCGGACTGGCTACACCTTC.